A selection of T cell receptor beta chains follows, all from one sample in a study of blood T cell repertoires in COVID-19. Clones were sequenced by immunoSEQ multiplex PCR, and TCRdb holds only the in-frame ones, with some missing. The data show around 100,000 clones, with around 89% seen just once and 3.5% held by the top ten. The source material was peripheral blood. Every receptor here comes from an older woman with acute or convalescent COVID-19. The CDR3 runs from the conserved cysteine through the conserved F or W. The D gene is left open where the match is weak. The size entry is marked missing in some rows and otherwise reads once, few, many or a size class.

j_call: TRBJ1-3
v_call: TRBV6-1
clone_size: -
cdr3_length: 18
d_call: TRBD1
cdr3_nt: TGTGCCAGCAGTGAACCGGGACAGGGGACCCCCTCTGGAAACACCATATATTTT
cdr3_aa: CASSEPGQGTPSGNTIYF

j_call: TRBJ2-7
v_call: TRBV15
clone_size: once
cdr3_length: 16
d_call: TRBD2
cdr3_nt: TGTGCCACCAGCAGAGAGGCGGGAGACACCTCCTACGAGCAGTACTTC
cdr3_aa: CATSREAGDTSYEQYF

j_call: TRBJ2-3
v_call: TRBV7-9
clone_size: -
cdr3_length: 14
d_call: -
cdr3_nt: TGTGCCAGCAGCCCTAGGGAGCTTGCAGATACGCAGTATTTT
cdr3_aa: CASSPRELADTQYF

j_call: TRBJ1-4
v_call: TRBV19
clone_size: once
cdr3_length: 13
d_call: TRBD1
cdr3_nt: TGTGCCAGTATCGGGACAGGGAATGAAAAACTGTTTTTT
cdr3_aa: CASIGTGNEKLFF

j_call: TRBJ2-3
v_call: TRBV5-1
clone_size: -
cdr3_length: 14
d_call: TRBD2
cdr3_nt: TGCGCCAGCAGCCTGACTAGCGGGGCAGATACGCAGTATTTT
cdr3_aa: CASSLTSGADTQYF

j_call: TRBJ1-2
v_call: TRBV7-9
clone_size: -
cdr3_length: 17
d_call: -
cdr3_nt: TGTGCCAGCAGCTTAGTGCTTTTGGGCCAGGGGAACTATGGCTACACCTTC
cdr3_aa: CASSLVLLGQGNYGYTF

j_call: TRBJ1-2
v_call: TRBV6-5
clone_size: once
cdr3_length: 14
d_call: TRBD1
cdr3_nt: TGTGCCAGCACCCTCACAGGGGGGAACTATGGCTACACCTTC
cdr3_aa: CASTLTGGNYGYTF

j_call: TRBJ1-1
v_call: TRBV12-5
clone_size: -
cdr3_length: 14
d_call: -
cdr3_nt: TGTGCTAGTGGTTTGGGACAGGAGAACACTGAAGCTTTCTTT
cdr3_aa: CASGLGQENTEAFF

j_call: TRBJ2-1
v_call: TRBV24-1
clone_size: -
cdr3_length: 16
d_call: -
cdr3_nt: TGTGCCGCCAGTGATTTTACTAGCAGTGCCTACAATGAGCAGTTCTTC
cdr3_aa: CAASDFTSSAYNEQFF

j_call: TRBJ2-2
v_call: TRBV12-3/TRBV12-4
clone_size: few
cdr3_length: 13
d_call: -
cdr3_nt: TGTGCCAGCAGTTTGGGGGGTACCGGGGAGCTGTTTTTT
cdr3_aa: CASSLGGTGELFF

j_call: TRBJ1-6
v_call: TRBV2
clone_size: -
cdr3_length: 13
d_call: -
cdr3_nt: TGTGCCAGCATCTCAGGGAATAATTCACCCCTCCACTTT
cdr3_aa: CASISGNNSPLHF

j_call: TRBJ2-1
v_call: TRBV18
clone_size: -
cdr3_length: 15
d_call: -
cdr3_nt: TGTGCCAGCTCACCGGAGGGACTCCCTGGCCATGAGCAGTTCTTC
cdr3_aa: CASSPEGLPGHEQFF

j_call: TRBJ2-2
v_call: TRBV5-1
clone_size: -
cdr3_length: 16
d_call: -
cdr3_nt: TGCGCCAGCAGCTTGATAGAGAACGGGGACACCGGGGAGCTGTTTTTT
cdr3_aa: CASSLIENGDTGELFF

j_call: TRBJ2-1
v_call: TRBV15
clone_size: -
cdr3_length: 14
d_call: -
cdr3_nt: TGTGCCACCAGCAGAGATTTCGGAGTGAGTGAGCAGTTCTTC
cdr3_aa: CATSRDFGVSEQFF

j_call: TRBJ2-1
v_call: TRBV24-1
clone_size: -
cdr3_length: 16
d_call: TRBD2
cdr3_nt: TGTGCCACCAGTGATCCCTCTAGCGGCCAATACAATGAGCAGTTCTTC
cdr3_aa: CATSDPSSGQYNEQFF

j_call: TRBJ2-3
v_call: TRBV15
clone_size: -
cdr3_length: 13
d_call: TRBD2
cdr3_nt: TGTGCCACCACGATTTCCAGCGGGAGTTCGCAGTATTTT
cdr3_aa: CATTISSGSSQYF

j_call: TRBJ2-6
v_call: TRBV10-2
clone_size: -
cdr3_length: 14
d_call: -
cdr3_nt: TGCGCCAGCCTGGAGTCCTCTGGGGCCAACGTCCTGACTTTC
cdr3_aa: CASLESSGANVLTF

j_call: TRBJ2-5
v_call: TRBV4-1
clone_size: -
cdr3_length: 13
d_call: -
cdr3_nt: TGCGCCAGCAGCTCGCAGGCCCAAGAGACCCAGTACTTC
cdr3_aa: CASSSQAQETQYF

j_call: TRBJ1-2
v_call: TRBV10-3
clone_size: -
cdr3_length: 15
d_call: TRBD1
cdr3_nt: TGTGCCATCAGTGAGTCCGGACAGGGGAACTATGGCTACACCTTC
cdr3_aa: CAISESGQGNYGYTF

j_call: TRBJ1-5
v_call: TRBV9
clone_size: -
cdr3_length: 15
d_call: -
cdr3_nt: TGTGCCAGCAGCGCAGATACAGGGTTGGATCAGCCCCAGCATTTT
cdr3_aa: CASSADTGLDQPQHF

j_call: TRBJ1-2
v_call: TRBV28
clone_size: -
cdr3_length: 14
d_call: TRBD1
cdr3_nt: TGTGCCAGCGCTTCGGGGACAGGGCCCTATGGCTACACCTTC
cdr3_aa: CASASGTGPYGYTF

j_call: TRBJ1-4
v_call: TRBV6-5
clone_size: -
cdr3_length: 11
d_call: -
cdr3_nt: TGTGCCAGCCAGGGTTATGAAAAACTGTTTTTT
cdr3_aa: CASQGYEKLFF

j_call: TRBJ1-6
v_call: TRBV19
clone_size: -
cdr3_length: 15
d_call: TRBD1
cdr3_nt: TGTGCCAGTAGTTCGCCGGGACAGGGGAATTCACCCCTCCACTTT
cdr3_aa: CASSSPGQGNSPLHF

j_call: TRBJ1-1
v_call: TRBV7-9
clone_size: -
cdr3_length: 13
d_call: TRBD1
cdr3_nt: TGTGCCAGCAGCTCCGCGGGACAGGGAGTTAACTTCTTT
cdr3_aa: CASSSAGQGVNFF

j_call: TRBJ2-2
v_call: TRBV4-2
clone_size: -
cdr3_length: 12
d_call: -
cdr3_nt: TGTGCCAGCAGCCAAGCAACCGGGGAGCTGTTTTTT
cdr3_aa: CASSQATGELFF

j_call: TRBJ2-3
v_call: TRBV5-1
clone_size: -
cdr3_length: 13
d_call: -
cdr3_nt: TGCGCCAGCAGCTCCGAACCGACTGATACGCAGTATTTT
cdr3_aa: CASSSEPTDTQYF

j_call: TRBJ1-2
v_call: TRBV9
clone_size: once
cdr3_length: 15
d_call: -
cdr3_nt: TGTGCCAGCAGCGTAGCTAACGGAGCAGACTATGGCTACACCTTC
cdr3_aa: CASSVANGADYGYTF

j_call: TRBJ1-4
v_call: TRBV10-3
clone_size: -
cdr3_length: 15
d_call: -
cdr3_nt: TGTGCCATCAGTGAGCAGACAGGATCTAATGAAAAACTGTTTTTT
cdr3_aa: CAISEQTGSNEKLFF

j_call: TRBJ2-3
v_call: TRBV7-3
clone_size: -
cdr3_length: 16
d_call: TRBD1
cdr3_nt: TGTGCCAGCAGCGCGGACAGGGTGGGGGATTGGGATACGCAGTATTTT
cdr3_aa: CASSADRVGDWDTQYF

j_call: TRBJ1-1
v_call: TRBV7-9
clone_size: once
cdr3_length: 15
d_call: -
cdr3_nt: TGTGCCAGCAGCCTCCCCGGGGGGTCGAACACTGAAGCTTTCTTT
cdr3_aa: CASSLPGGSNTEAFF

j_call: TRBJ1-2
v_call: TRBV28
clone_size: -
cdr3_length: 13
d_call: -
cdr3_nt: TGTGCCAGCACCTTGGACAGCCCCCATGGCTACACCTTC
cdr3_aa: CASTLDSPHGYTF

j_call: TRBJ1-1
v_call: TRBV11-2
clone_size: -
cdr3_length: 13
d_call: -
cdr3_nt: TGTGCCAGCAGTCAGCCGGCCGGCGGAGGAGCTTTCTTT
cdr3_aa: CASSQPAGGGAFF

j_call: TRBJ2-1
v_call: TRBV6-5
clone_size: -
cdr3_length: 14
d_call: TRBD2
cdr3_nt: TGTGCCAGCACCATAGCGGGAGGTAGGAATGAGCAGTTCTTC
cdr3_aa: CASTIAGGRNEQFF

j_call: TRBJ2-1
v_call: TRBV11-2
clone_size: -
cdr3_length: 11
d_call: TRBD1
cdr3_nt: TGTGCCAGCAGCTCCGACAGGGTCAGGGTCTTC
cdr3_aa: CASSSDRVRVF

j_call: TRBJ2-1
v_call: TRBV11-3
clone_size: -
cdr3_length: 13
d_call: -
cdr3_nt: TGTGCCAGCAGCCCGGAGGGGGGGTATGAGCAGTTCTTC
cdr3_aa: CASSPEGGYEQFF

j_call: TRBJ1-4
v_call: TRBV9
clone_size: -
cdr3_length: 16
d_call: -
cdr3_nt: TGTGCCAGCAGCCCTCGACCCCTAGCAACTAATGAAAAACTGTTTTTT
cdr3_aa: CASSPRPLATNEKLFF

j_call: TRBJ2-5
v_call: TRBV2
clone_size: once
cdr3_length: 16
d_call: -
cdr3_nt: TGTGCCAGCAGTGAGGGAAAGTGGGAGAAGAGGGAGACCCAGTACTTC
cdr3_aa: CASSEGKWEKRETQYF

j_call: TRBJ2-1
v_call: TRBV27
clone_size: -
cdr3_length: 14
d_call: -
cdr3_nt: TGTGCCAGCAGTTTAGGAGGAGGAAAGAATGAGCAGTTCTTC
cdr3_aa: CASSLGGGKNEQFF

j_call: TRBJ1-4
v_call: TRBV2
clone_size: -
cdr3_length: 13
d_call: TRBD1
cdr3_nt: TGTGCCAGCAGTCAGGGGGCGCGGGAAAAACTGTTTTTT
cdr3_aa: CASSQGAREKLFF

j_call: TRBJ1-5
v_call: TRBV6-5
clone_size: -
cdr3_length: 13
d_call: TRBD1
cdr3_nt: TGTGCCAGCAGGGGACAGGCATACAAGCCCCAGCATTTT
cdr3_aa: CASRGQAYKPQHF